This TCR beta chain was profiled in a study of blood T cell repertoires in COVID-19. Across the whole study: Material from acute and convalescent COVID-19 was sourced from the United States, Italy and Spain. PBMCs, B-cell-depleted T cells, or T cells provided the cDNA or gDNA that made up the material.

The count of this clone is one. The V end was cut by 7 bases, the J end by 7 bases, with 17 bases between. The germline V gene has CDR1 LNHDA and CDR2 SQIVND (reference sequence). The length of the CDR3 is 13 residues. Original methodology: The assay estimated nucleated cells by amplifying reference gene primers. Clones were read by immunoSEQ multiplex PCR, and TCRdb kept only the in-frame ones, dropping some. V, J and clone size are those of that table, while D and trimming were read from the DNA. The sample records about 120,000 clones, roughly three quarters being singletons. This clonotype originated in a woman aged 70 to 79 with acute or convalescent COVID-19. The chain has TRBV19 and TRBJ2-7, with a tentative D call TRBD2 (6 bases). The sequenced material came from peripheral blood. The CDR3 here is CASTNDPGGEQYF. CDR3 DNA sequence: TGTGCCAGTACCAATGACCCTGGGGGGGAGCAGTACTTC.